Listed here is a single T cell receptor beta chain. Germline V gene lookup returns CDR1 SGHAT and CDR2 FQNNGV. Trimming took 4 bases from V and 1 from J, leaving 13 bases between them. The CDR3 is made up of 16 amino acids. TCRdb keeps only in-frame clones here, not all; method: immunoSEQ multiplex PCR. The table lists a few hundred thousand clones, 95% of them singletons. This sample was taken from a study of shared T cell receptors in the human thymus. The receptor was derived from a human donor. Sequencing was performed on thymocytes. The genes are TRBV11-2 and TRBJ1-4, with D tentatively TRBD1 (5 bases). CDR3 region: CASSSSRGETNEKLFF. For the CDR3, the DNA is TGTGCCAGCAGCTCCTCGCGGGGGGAAACTAATGAAAAACTGTTTTTT.